A single sample is the source of the 24 T cell receptor beta chains below, sequenced in a study of spatial heterogeneity in lung cancer. The time point was: sample taken at primary tumor resection. The study sequenced unsorted whole RNA from tumor, nontumor lung or frozen PBMC. TCRdb itself ran the 5' RACE reads through MiXCR, one entry per CDR3 protein. The repertoire consists of 95,000 or so distinct CDR3 sequences, with roughly 10% occurring once and the leading ten covering 6.9%. Sequences were derived from PBMCs, sampled at surgery. These receptors were collected from a male donor with early-stage non-small cell lung cancer.

This clonotype has at least ten counts. V is TRBV30 and J is TRBJ2-3; TRBD1 might be the D (6 bases). Trimming took off 3 bases at V and 2 bases at J, with 12 bases between the two ends. The germline V gene has CDR1 GTSNPN and CDR2 SVGIG (reference sequence). CDR3 length equals 14 residues. The CDR3 here is CAWSLGAFTDTQYF. The CDR3 region has the DNA TGTGCCTGGAGCTTGGGGGCCTTCACAGATACGCAGTATTTT.

This clonotype was observed a few times. The chain joins TRBV2 to TRBJ2-3, with 8 bases matching TRBD2. With V trimmed by 0 bases and J by 12 bases, 8 bases remained unmatched. Germline-derived CDR1 and CDR2 are SNHLY and FYNNEI. The CDR3 loop spans 14 amino acids. In DNA, the CDR3 is TGTGCCAGCAGTGAAGCGCTTCGGGAGGGACCCCAGTATTTT. Translating gives CASSEALREGPQYF.

This clonotype appeared many times. J is TRBJ1-2 and V is TRBV7-2; D gene unclear. The germline V gene has CDR1 SGHTA and CDR2 FQGNSA. The CDR3 spans 12 residues. Trimming left V 2 bases short and J 8 bases short, with 9 bases between. The CDR3 DNA sequence: TGTGCCAGCAGCTTAACCGTCTGGGGCTACACCTTC. Translating it yields CASSLTVWGYTF. The full variable domain, rest sourced from reference TRBV7-2 and TRBJ1-2, is GAGVSQSPSNKVTEKGKDVELRCDPISGHTALYWYRQSLGQGLEFLIYFQGNSAPDKSGLPSDRFSAERTGGSVSTLTIQRTQQEDSAVYLCASSLTVWGYTFGSGTRLTVV.

The rearrangement joins TRBV29-1 to TRBJ2-5, with 8 bases that match TRBD2. J lost 4 bases, V lost 3 bases, and 4 bases had no gene match. This CDR3 is 13 amino acids long. The germline V gene encodes CDR1 SQVTM and CDR2 ANQGSEA. CDR3 nucleotides: TGCAGCGTTGAGCGGGGGGCTGGAGAGACCCAGTACTTC. It translates to CSVERGAGETQYF.

This clonotype was counted ten times or more. The V gene is TRBV10-2, the J gene TRBJ1-1; D may be TRBD1 (6 bases). Trimming removed 5 bases at V and 0 bases at J, with 13 bases between. The CDR3 has 15 amino acids. Germline V CDR1 and CDR2: WSHSY, SAAADI. Written as DNA, the CDR3 is TGCGCCAGCAGTCCGTCGGGGGCTTTGAACACTGAAGCTTTCTTT. This gives the protein CASSPSGALNTEAFF.

This clonotype was observed a handful of times. The rearrangement joins TRBV12-5 to TRBJ2-3; perhaps TRBD1 as D (6 bases). CDR1 and CDR2 (germline): LGHNT, FRNRAP. V lost 6 bases to trimming and J lost 3 bases, with 16 bases between them. This CDR3 has 15 amino acids. The CDR3 region has the DNA TGTGCTAGTGGCCCTCCAGGGGTCGGAACAGATACGCAGTATTTT. It encodes CASGPPGVGTDTQYF.

This chain uses TRBV18 with TRBJ1-2; 8 nucleotides match TRBD1. The CDR3 has 14 amino acids. Per the germline V gene, CDR1 is KGHSH and CDR2 is LQKENI. V was pared by 3 bases and J by 4 bases, with 4 bases of the junction left unmatched. CDR3 region: CASSPSQGAYGYTF. In nucleotides, the CDR3 is TGTGCCAGCTCACCGTCCCAGGGGGCCTATGGCTACACCTTC.

V and J are TRBV5-1 and TRBJ2-3; 10 bases are shared with TRBD2. The CDR3 is 19 residues long. Trimming cost V 4 bases and J 3 bases; bases outside gene matches: 17. Germline lookup yields CDR1 SGHRS and CDR2 YFSETQ. The CDR3 nucleotides read TGCGCCAGCAGCCGAGGGACTAGAGCTAGCGGGGGAGGAACAGATACGCAGTATTTT. Its translation: CASSRGTRASGGGTDTQYF.

This clonotype was counted many times. The V and J genes are TRBV7-8 and TRBJ1-3, with D perhaps matching TRBD1 (5 bases). CDR3 length: 16 residues. Trimming left V 1 base short and J 2 bases short, with 12 bases between. The germline CDR1 and CDR2 sequences are SGHVS and FQNEAQ. The CDR3 DNA is TGTGCCAGCAGCTTAGGTGCCAACAGGCCTGGAAACACCATATATTTT. Its translation: CASSLGANRPGNTIYF.

There are many counts of this clonotype. V gene TRBV28 combines with J gene TRBJ2-4; a weak D match, TRBD1 (5 bases). The ends were cut back, 3 bases at V and 8 bases at J, with 17 bases in the middle. The germline CDR1 and CDR2 sequences are MDHEN and SYDVKM. This CDR3 region has 15 residues. CDR3 loop: CASSFYPPGQDIQYF. The CDR3 coding sequence is TGTGCCAGCAGTTTTTACCCCCCCGGACAAGACATTCAGTACTTC.

This clonotype came up many times. This chain connects TRBV20-1 to TRBJ2-3, with D perhaps TRBD1 (6 bases). In germline, CDR1 is DFQATT, CDR2 SNEGSKA (reference sequence). This CDR3 region has 14 residues. V lost 3 bases to trimming and J lost 4 bases, with 14 bases between them. Here the CDR3 DNA reads TGCAGTGCTAGTCGGGACATGGTTTCAGATACGCAGTATTTT. This translates into CSASRDMVSDTQYF.

This clonotype came up a few times. The V and J genes are TRBV6-5 and TRBJ2-1, with TRBD2 identical over 10 bases. The ends lost 6 bases at V and 2 bases at J; junction bases unmatched: 4. Germline V lookup: CDR1 MNHEY, CDR2 SVGAGI. The CDR3 runs 15 residues. The CDR3 protein is CASSIAGGTYNEQFF. In DNA, the CDR3 is TGTGCCAGCAGCATAGCGGGAGGAACCTACAATGAGCAGTTCTTC.

The rearrangement uses TRBV4-3 and TRBJ2-1, with D perhaps matching TRBD2 (5 bases). V lost 0 bases and J lost 3, with 9 bases in between. This CDR3 comprises 15 residues. Germline CDR1 is LGHNA and CDR2 is YSLEER. The CDR3 spells CASSQEWTVYNEQFF. The DNA of the CDR3 is TGCGCCAGCAGCCAAGAGTGGACTGTCTACAATGAGCAGTTCTTC.

This clonotype was recorded at least ten times. The genes are TRBV12-3 or TRBV12-4 and TRBJ1-1; the D gene is possibly TRBD1 (6 bases). Trimming took 5 bases from V and 3 from J, leaving 19 bases between them. The CDR3 spans 16 residues. CDR3 loop: CASSTPGASPYTEAFF. In nucleotides, the CDR3 is TGTGCCAGCAGTACCCCGGGGGCCAGTCCCTACACTGAAGCTTTCTTT.

Ten or more counts support this clonotype. The gene calls are TRBV29-1 and TRBJ2-7, with a tentative D call TRBD1 (5 bases). Germline V gene data show CDR1 as SQVTM and CDR2 as ANQGSEA. This CDR3 is built from 11 residues. The V end was cut by 6 bases, the J end by 1 base, with 7 bases between. The CDR3 bases are TGCAGCGTGGACACATCCTACGAGCAGTACTTC. Translation gives CSVDTSYEQYF.

This clonotype came up a few times. V and J are TRBV28 and TRBJ2-7; D call uncertain. This CDR3 has 15 amino acids. Trimming stripped 6 bases from V and 5 bases from J, with 20 bases between. Per the germline V gene, CDR1 is MDHEN and CDR2 is SYDVKM. The CDR3: CASRAVTAPRHEQYF. As DNA, the CDR3 is TGTGCCAGCAGGGCGGTAACTGCTCCCCGGCACGAGCAGTACTTC.

This clonotype was observed at least ten times. V and J are TRBV6-2 or TRBV6-3 and TRBJ2-7; D gene unclear. V was pared by 0 bases and J by 5 bases, with 8 bases between. CDR3 length: 13 amino acids. Germline-derived CDR1 and CDR2 are MNHEY and SVGEGT. CDR3 loop: CASSYSARHEQYF. The CDR3 DNA sequence: TGTGCCAGCAGTTACTCGGCGCGACACGAGCAGTACTTC.

The sample holds a few counts of this clonotype. The genes are TRBV7-8 and TRBJ1-1; D gene unclear. V dropped 7 bases and J dropped 2 bases, with 20 bases sitting between them. Germline CDR1 reads SGHVS; CDR2 reads FQNEAQ. The CDR3 totals 16 residues. Here the CDR3 reads CASTNGGSVVNTEAFF. As DNA, the CDR3 is TGTGCCAGCACTAACGGAGGGAGTGTGGTAAACACTGAAGCTTTCTTT. Using reference TRBV7-8 and TRBJ1-1 for the parts outside the CDR3, the full variable domain is GAGVSQSPRYKVAKRGQDVALRCDPISGHVSLFWYQQALGQGPEFLTYFQNEAQLDKSGLPSDRFFAERPEGSVSTLKIQRTQQEDSAVYLCASTNGGSVVNTEAFFGQGTRLTVV.

The sample holds a few counts of this clonotype. The chain joins TRBV29-1 to TRBJ2-3; 9 bases map to TRBD2. Germline-derived CDR1 and CDR2 are SQVTM and ANQGSEA. CDR3 length: 15 amino acids. V trimming: 3 bases; J trimming: 4 bases; junction bases outside the gene matches: 8. The CDR3 sequence: CSVDWSSGTSDTQYF. The CDR3 DNA reads as TGCAGCGTTGATTGGTCTAGCGGGACCTCAGATACGCAGTATTTT.

This clonotype was recorded a few times. The chain has TRBV5-5 and TRBJ1-2; TRBD1 agrees at 8 bases. V shed 0 bases, J shed 1 base, and the junction held 5 bases outside the gene matches. The CDR3 runs to 16 residues. The germline V gene has CDR1 SGHKS and CDR2 YYEKEE (reference sequence). The CDR3 DNA reads TGTGCCAGCAGCTTGGCCGGGACAGGCATTAACTATGGCTACACCTTC. Amino acids: CASSLAGTGINYGYTF.

This clonotype was observed many times. The J gene is TRBJ2-6, the V gene TRBV10-3; no definite D call. Germline-derived CDR1 and CDR2 are ENHRY and SYGVKD. The CDR3 consists of 14 residues. The ends were cut back, 3 bases at V and 1 base at J, with 4 bases in the middle. DNA for the CDR3: TGTGCCATCAGTGAACAGTCTGGGGCCAACGTCCTGACTTTC. This sequence encodes CAISEQSGANVLTF.

This clonotype has just a few counts. This sequence joins TRBV7-2 and TRBJ1-1; no firm D call. Trimming took 3 bases from V and 6 from J, leaving 11 bases between them. This CDR3 has 13 residues. Germline V CDR1 and CDR2: SGHTA, FQGNSA. CDR3 bases: TGTGCCAGCAGCTTCTCGCGGGAAGCTGAAGCTTTCTTT. This sequence encodes CASSFSREAEAFF.

The chain has TRBV4-2 and TRBJ2-1; TRBD2 aligns across 11 bases. The CDR3 sequence is 16 residues long. Germline lookup yields CDR1 LGHNA and CDR2 YNFKEQ. The ends lost 1 base at V and 6 bases at J; junction bases unmatched: 5. The CDR3 DNA sequence: TGTGCCAGCAGCCAAGCGGGCGGACTAGCGGGCAATGAGCAGTTCTTC. Translated: CASSQAGGLAGNEQFF.

This chain joins TRBV6-5 and TRBJ2-2, with 8 bases lining up with TRBD2. Germline V gene sequence: CDR1 MNHEY, CDR2 SVGAGI. This CDR3 region has 14 residues. Unmatched junction bases numbered 4, after V lost 8 bases and J lost 2 bases. This chain's CDR3 is CASARGANTGELFF. The DNA for the CDR3 is TGTGCCAGCGCGCGGGGGGCAAACACCGGGGAGCTGTTTTTT.